The entry below gives a single TCR beta chain sequence along with its context. What antigen it recognizes has not been identified. Base qualities are not provided; no much larger clone lies one nucleotide away. The data were obtained in a study of vaccination and CD4 T cells after COVID-19 (dated 2022 in TCRdb). Context from the whole study: Convalescent patients had a positive SARS-CoV-2 result on nasal swab PCR, and of these patients, several had mild disease and one had severe disease. The spike-specific CD4+ TCR repertoire was compared before and after mRNA vaccination in approximately ten COVID-19 convalescent patients and a few infection-naive healthy vaccine recipients. Post-COVID blood samples were collected from convalescent patients a median of about 92 days after diagnosis, with a range of about 30 to 161 days. The convalescent cohort included six males and four females, with two Hispanic individuals, seven Caucasians, two Asians and one multiracial person. Two doses of either the Pfizer-BioNTech BNT162b2 vaccine (n=8) or the Moderna mRNA-1273 vaccine (n=2) were administered to participants. Post-vaccine blood samples were collected a median of about 72 days after the second vaccine dose, ranging from about 13 to 250 days. As controls, cultures received a CEFX viral epitope pool (the positive control), an HIV-1 Nef peptide pool (the negative control), or no peptide at all. The cultures were stimulated with overlapping spike peptide pools from SARS-CoV-2 and from the common cold coronaviruses HCoV-NL63, HCoV-OC43 and HCoV-229E.

The sample's treatment or condition label is to be understood as: roughly 11-day PBMC culture with coronavirus spike peptide pools or control peptides (ViraFEST assay). The ViraFEST assay was used in the study, in which antigen-specific T cells were expanded with peptide pools and expanded clonotypes were subsequently identified by TCR sequencing. Positive SARS-CoV-2 PCR tests in the convalescent patients dated from March to December 2020, before Alpha, Beta and Delta variants emerged in the United States. PBMCs were cultured at roughly 1.9 million per well in IMDM supplemented with approximately 5% human AB serum and 8.5 to 10 IU/ml IL-2, with about 11 ug/ml peptide pools added. On days 3 and 7, half of the culture medium was replaced with fresh IL-2-containing medium. After roughly 9 days of culture, CD4+ T cells were isolated by negative selection with the EasySep CD4+ T cell isolation kit. PBMCs were separated from whole blood using Ficoll-Paque Plus gradient centrifugation and then either used fresh or cryopreserved at -140C. In general, triplicate wells were set up for every culture condition.

Libraries were constructed by PCR. DNA from cultured CD4+ T cells was subjected to TCR sequencing with the Oncomine TCR Beta short-read assay at the Johns Hopkins FTIC core. Genomic DNA was extracted from the cultured CD4+ T cells with the QIAamp micro DNA kit. Oncomine TCR Beta libraries from cultured CD4+ T cells were pooled using unique dual indexes and sequenced on an Illumina iSeq 100. The original pipeline was this. Non-productive sequences were removed, and CDR3s not starting with C, not ending with F or W, or shorter than 7 amino acids were discarded. Antigen-specific clonotypes were identified using the MANAFEST web application through comparison of peptide-stimulated wells with reference and other culture wells. To be called positive, a clone needed an FDR below 0.05, an odds ratio above 5, and a productive frequency above 0.1% in at least two of three replicate wells. A clonotype counted as cross-reactive if it showed significant expansion both in the SARS-CoV-2 spike wells and in at least one common cold coronavirus spike condition. Levenshtein distances (stringdist) and unrooted phylogenetic trees (ape) in R version 3.6.1 were used to assess CDR3 homology. The public reads were quality trimmed at Q25 with fastp and then assembled into clones with MiXCR by TCRdb, keeping productive beta chains. Duplicate CDR3 protein sequences are folded into a single record with the most common DNA and genes. The V and J calls here are based on TCRdb, not the publication. This sample holds more than 15,000 distinct CDR3 sequences; about three fifths were observed only once. More than 8% of the sample is taken by the ten largest.

V is reduced by 7 bases and J by 1 base, leaving a spacing of 16 bases between them. From a lookup of the germline V gene, CDR1 and CDR2 are MNHNS and SASEGT. The CDR3 goes from the cysteine to the phenylalanine over 15 residues. The entry retains the CDR3 DNA only, 45 bases that are in frame from base 1. Study-wide findings and limitations: In convalescent patients, a median roughly 85% of post-vaccine SARS-CoV-2-reactive clones were detected only after vaccination, and vaccine-specific priming was suggested by this finding. The median number of SARS-CoV-2-reactive clonotypes rose from approximately 20 after infection to 38 after vaccination, but the change was not significant. Of the vaccine-specific clones found in convalescent patients, nearly all (304 of 307) were mono-reactive for SARS-CoV-2 spike instead of being cross-reactive with common cold coronaviruses. The number of convalescent patients in the study was relatively small, and the study did not examine early timepoints following natural infection.

The receptor comes from a human donor who had recovered from COVID-19. Source material: CD4+ T cells from blood, cultured in vitro. Recombination connected TRBV6-1 to TRBJ1-1, with TRBD1 perhaps the D gene, on 6 matching bases. DNA sequence: TGTGCCAGCAAAATAACAGGGAATGGGAACACTGAAGCTTTCTTT. Its product reads: CASKITGNGNTEAFF.